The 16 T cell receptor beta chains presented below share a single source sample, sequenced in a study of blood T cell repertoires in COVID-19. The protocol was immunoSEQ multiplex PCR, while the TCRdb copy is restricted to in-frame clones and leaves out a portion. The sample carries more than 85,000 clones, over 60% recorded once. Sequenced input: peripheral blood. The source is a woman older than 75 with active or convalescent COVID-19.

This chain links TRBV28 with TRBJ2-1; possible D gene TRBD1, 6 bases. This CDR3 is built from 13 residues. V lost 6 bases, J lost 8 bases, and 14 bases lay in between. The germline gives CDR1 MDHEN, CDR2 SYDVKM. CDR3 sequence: CASRPRGPHEQFF. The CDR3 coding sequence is TGTGCCAGCAGACCCAGGGGTCCCCATGAGCAGTTCTTC.

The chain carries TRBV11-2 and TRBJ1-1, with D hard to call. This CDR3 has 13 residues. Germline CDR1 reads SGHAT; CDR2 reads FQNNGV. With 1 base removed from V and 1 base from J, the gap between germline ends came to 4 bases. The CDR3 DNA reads TGTGCCAGCAGCTTAGTATCGAACACTGAAGCTTTCTTT. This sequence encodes CASSLVSNTEAFF.

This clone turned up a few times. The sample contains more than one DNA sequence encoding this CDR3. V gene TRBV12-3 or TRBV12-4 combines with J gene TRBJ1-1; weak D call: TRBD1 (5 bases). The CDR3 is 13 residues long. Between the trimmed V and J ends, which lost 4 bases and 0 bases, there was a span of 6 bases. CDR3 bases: TGTGCCAGCAGTTCACAGGTGAACACTGAAGCTTTCTTT. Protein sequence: CASSSQVNTEAFF.

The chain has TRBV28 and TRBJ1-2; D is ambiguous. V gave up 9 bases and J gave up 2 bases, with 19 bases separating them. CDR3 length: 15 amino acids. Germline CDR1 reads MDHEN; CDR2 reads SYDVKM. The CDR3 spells CASQSIGDLNYGYTF. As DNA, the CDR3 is TGTGCCAGTCAGTCTATAGGCGACTTAAACTATGGCTACACCTTC.

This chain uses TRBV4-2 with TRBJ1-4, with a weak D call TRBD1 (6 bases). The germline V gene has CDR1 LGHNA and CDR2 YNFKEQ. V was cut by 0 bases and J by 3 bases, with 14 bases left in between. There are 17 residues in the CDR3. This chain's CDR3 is CASSQDSRGLPNEKLFF. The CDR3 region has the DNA TGTGCCAGCAGCCAAGATTCCAGGGGACTACCTAATGAAAAACTGTTTTTT.

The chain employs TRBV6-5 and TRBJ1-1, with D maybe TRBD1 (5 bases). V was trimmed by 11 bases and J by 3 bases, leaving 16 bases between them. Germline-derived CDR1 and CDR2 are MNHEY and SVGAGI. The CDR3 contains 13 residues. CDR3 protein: CASLVGPYTEAFF. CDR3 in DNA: TGTGCCTCCCTCGTGGGGCCGTACACTGAAGCTTTCTTT.

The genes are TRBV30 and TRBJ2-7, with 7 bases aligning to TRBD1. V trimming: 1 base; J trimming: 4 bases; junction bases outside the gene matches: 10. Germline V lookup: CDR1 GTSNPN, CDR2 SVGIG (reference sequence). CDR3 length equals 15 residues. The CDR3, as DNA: TGTGCCTGGAGTGATGAGGGGGCGTACCCTTACGAGCAGTACTTC. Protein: CAWSDEGAYPYEQYF. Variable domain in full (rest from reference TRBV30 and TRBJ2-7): SQTIHQWPATLVQPVGSPLSLECTVEGTSNPNLYWYRQAAGRGLQLLFYSVGIGQISSEVPQNLSASRPQDRQFILSSKKLLLSDSGFYLCAWSDEGAYPYEQYFGPGTRLTVT.

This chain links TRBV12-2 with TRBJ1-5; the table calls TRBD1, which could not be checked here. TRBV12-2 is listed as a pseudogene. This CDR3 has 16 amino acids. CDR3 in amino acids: CASRLGGRDRVVPQHF. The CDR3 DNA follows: TGTGCAAGTCGCTTAGGGGGCCGGGACAGGGTAGTGCCCCAGCATTTT.

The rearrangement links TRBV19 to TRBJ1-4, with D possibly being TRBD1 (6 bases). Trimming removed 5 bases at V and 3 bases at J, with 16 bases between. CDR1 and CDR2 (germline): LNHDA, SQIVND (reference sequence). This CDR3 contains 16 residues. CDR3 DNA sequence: TGTGCCAGTAGTTCCGTAACCGGGACACCTAATGAAAAACTGTTTTTT. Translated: CASSSVTGTPNEKLFF.

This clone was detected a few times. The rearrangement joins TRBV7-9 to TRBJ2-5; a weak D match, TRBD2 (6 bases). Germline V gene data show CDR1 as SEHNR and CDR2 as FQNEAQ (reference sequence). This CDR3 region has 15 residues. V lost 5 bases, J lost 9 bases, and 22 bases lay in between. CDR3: CASSPPGTGGRAQYF. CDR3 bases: TGTGCCAGCAGCCCCCCGGGGACTGGGGGACGGGCCCAGTACTTC.

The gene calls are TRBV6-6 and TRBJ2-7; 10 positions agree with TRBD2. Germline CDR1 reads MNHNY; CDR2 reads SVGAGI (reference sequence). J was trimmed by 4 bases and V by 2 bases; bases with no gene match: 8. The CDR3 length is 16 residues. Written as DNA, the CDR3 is TGTGCCAGCAGTTACGTACTAGCGGGATACACGTACGAGCAGTACTTC. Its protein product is CASSYVLAGYTYEQYF.

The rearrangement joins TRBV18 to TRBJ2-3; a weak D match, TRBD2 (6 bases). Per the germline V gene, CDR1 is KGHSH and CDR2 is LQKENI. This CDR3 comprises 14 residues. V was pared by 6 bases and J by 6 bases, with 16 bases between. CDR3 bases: TGTGCCAGCTCTCCAATCGGGGGAGCGGATACGCAGTATTTT. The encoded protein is CASSPIGGADTQYF.

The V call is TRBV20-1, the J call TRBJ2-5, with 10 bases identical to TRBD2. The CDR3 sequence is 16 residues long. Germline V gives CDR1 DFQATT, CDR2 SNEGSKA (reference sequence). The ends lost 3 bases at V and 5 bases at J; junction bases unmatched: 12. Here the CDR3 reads CSASGGASGSDETQYF. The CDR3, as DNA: TGCAGTGCTAGTGGTGGGGCTAGCGGGAGTGACGAGACCCAGTACTTC.

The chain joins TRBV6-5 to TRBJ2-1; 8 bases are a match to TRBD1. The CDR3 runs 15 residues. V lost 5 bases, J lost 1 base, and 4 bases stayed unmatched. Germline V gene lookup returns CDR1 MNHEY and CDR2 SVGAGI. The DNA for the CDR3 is TGTGCCAGCAGTATCCGACAGGGGTCCTACAATGAGCAGTTCTTC. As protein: CASSIRQGSYNEQFF.

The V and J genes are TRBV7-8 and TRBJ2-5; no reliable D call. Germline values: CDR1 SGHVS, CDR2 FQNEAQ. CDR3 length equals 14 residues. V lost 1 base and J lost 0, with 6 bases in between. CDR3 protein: CASSLGFYQETQYF. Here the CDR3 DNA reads TGTGCCAGCAGCTTAGGTTTCTACCAAGAGACCCAGTACTTC.

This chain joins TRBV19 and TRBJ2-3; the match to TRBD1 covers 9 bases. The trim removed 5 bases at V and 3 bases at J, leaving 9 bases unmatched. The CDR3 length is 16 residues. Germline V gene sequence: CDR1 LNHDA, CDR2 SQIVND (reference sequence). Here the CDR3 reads CASSYGTGIRTDTQYF. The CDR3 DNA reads TGTGCCAGTAGTTACGGGACAGGGATTCGGACAGATACGCAGTATTTT.